A selection of T cell receptor beta chains follows, all from one sample in a study of T cell repertoires in cytomegalovirus infection. From the reads, TCRdb called clonotypes with MiXCR, one entry per CDR3 protein. The data contain around 570,000 distinct CDR3 sequences, just under 40% of them singletons. Which antigens these TCRs recognize remains unknown. This specimen was cultured PBMCs, taken from culture after CMV antigen stimulation. The source is a human donor in good health (CMV status not recorded). Some clones in this sample may be carry-over from other donors' samples. Each CDR3 is given with its conserved first and last residue. D genes are given only for firm matches. Expanded clones get a size class; other rows say once, few or many, or leave the size out.

TRBJ2-7 | TRBV7-7 | - | TRBD2 | CAGAAGGGYEQYF | TGTGCTGGGGCGGCGGGAGGGGGGTACGAGCAGTACTTC
TRBJ2-5 | TRBV9 | once | - | CASSVRYSEETQYF | TGTGCCAGCAGCGTGCGGTACTCCGAGGAGACCCAGTACTTC
TRBJ2-4 | TRBV20-1 | few | - | CSARDIGTLEDIQYF | TGCAGTGCTAGAGACATCGGGACACTGGAAGACATTCAGTACTTC
TRBJ2-3 | TRBV12-5 | - | - | CASGFADTQYF | TGTGCTAGTGGTTTTGCCGATACGCAGTATTTT
TRBJ2-2 | TRBV12-3/TRBV12-4 | few | - | CASRSGTFNLGELFF | TGTGCCAGCAGGTCCGGGACATTTAACCTCGGGGAGCTGTTTTTT
TRBJ2-4 | TRBV20-1 | - | TRBD2 | CSARGTAGGWYF | TGCAGTGCTAGAGGAACGGCGGGGGGTTGGTACTTC
TRBJ1-6 | TRBV6-6 | - | - | CASSDVADNYNSPLHF | TGTGCCAGCAGTGACGTTGCGGACAACTATAATTCACCCCTCCACTTT
TRBJ2-1 | TRBV11-2 | - | - | CASNERELPSYNEQFF | TGTGCCAGCAATGAGCGTGAACTCCCATCCTACAATGAGCAGTTCTTC
TRBJ2-5 | TRBV7-2 | - | TRBD2 | CATNLSGGQETQYF | TGTGCCACCAACTTAAGCGGGGGGCAAGAGACCCAGTACTTC
TRBJ1-3 | TRBV18 | - | - | CASSPPGQYSGNTIYF | TGTGCCAGCTCACCACCGGGGCAGTACTCTGGAAACACCATATATTTT
TRBJ2-7 | TRBV7-6 | - | TRBD1 | CASSLWDRAVF | TGTGCCAGCAGCTTATGGGACAGGGCGGTCTTC
TRBJ2-3 | TRBV9 | - | - | CASSVDWTRSTDTQYF | TGTGCCAGCAGCGTAGATTGGACTCGGAGCACAGATACGCAGTATTTT
TRBJ1-1 | TRBV5-1 | - | TRBD1 | CASSISGTGYVTEAFF | TGCGCCAGCAGCATCTCCGGGACAGGGTACGTAACTGAAGCTTTCTTT
TRBJ1-2 | TRBV7-6 | - | - | CASTTPRTERYGYTF | TGTGCCAGCACCACACCCCGGACAGAAAGATATGGCTACACCTTC
TRBJ1-6 | TRBV12-3/TRBV12-4 | - | - | CASSWDASNSPLHF | TGTGCCAGCAGTTGGGACGCCTCAAATTCACCCCTCCACTTT
TRBJ2-1 | TRBV7-6 | few | - | CASSLGTGKTYNEQFF | TGTGCCAGCAGCTTAGGAACGGGAAAGACCTACAATGAGCAGTTCTTC
TRBJ2-4 | TRBV7-2 | many | - | CASSPTPFRGPKNIQYF | TGTGCCAGCAGCCCCACCCCCTTCCGGGGCCCCAAAAACATTCAGTACTTC